This T cell receptor (beta chain) was identified in a study of control samples from healthy donors and cancer patients. This table comes from immunoSEQ multiplex PCR, and its TCRdb copy is limited to in-frame clones, with some not included. The table lists 400,000 to 500,000 clones, approximately 92% of them singletons. The source of this sequence is a man aged 35 to 55 with head and neck cancer. The material sequenced was PBMCs.

DNA of the CDR3: TGTGCCAGCAGCTTAGGGGGGGCGCGGAATTCACCCCTCCACTTT. This codes for CASSLGGARNSPLHF. V and J are TRBV11-2 and TRBJ1-6; D perhaps matches TRBD1 (6 bases). Germline loops: CDR1 SGHAT, CDR2 FQNNGV. Trimming stripped 1 base from V and 7 bases from J, with 11 bases between. There are 15 residues in the CDR3.